These 16 T cell receptor beta chains were sequenced from one sample in a study of beta chain features in type 1 diabetes. The investigators reverse transcribed all of the isolated RNA, so they sequenced expressed TCRB transcripts. TCRdb keeps only in-frame clones here, not all; method: immunoSEQ multiplex PCR. The sample shows a few hundred thousand clones, about 15% of them seen only once. What was sequenced was central memory CD4+ T cells from blood. The receptor source for this set is a man aged 30 to 45 in good health.

This chain uses TRBV4-2 with TRBJ2-3; no clear D gene. Trimming pared 1 base from V and 3 bases from J, leaving 11 bases between. Germline V gene lookup returns CDR1 LGHNA and CDR2 YNFKEQ. The CDR3 consists of 15 residues. CDR3 loop: CASSQVGPATDTQYF. The CDR3 region has the DNA TGTGCCAGCAGCCAAGTTGGGCCAGCAACAGATACGCAGTATTTT.

This clone was observed a handful of times. The gene calls are TRBV7-8 and TRBJ2-7; weak D call: TRBD2 (6 bases). Trimming removed 3 bases at V and 0 bases at J, with 6 bases between. The CDR3 extends over 13 amino acids. Germline values: CDR1 SGHVS, CDR2 FQNEAQ. The CDR3: CASSLGLSYEQYV. CDR3 coding DNA: TGTGCCAGCAGCTTGGGACTCTCCTACGAGCAGTACGTC.

This rearrangement joins TRBV4-1 to TRBJ1-1, with D possibly being TRBD1 (5 bases). The ends were cut back, 0 bases at V and 3 bases at J, with 14 bases in the middle. The CDR3 is 16 residues long. The germline V gene encodes CDR1 MGHRA and CDR2 YSYEKL. This CDR3 is CASSQDHGGRYTEAFF. CDR3 nucleotide sequence: TGCGCCAGCAGCCAAGACCACGGGGGTCGTTACACTGAAGCTTTCTTT.

The V and J genes are TRBV10-2 and TRBJ1-5; D is perhaps TRBD1 (6 bases). The CDR3 loop spans 15 amino acids. Per the germline V gene, CDR1 is WSHSY and CDR2 is SAAADI. Between the trimmed V and J ends, which lost 1 base and 5 bases, there was a span of 12 bases. CDR3 bases: TGCGCCAGCAGTGAGTGGGGGGCGCGGGATCAGCCCCAGCATTTT. Its protein is CASSEWGARDQPQHF.

This clone has only a few counts. The chain combines TRBV7-2 with TRBJ2-3, with D possibly being TRBD1 or TRBD2 (5 bases each). The germline V and J ends were trimmed by 3 bases and 2 bases, with 9 bases remaining between them. The CDR3 loop spans 14 amino acids. Germline assignment: CDR1 SGHTA and CDR2 FQGNSA. CDR3 sequence reads: CASSFGGVTDTQYF. The CDR3 DNA is TGTGCCAGCAGCTTTGGGGGTGTCACAGATACGCAGTATTTT.

This chain connects TRBV19 to TRBJ2-5; D remains unclear. The better agreement between TRBJ2-7 and the DNA end casts doubt on the J call. The germline V gene has CDR1 LNHDA and CDR2 SQIVND (reference sequence). The CDR3 contains 12 residues. CDR3 residues: CASTLDIYEQYF. In DNA, the CDR3 is TGTGCCAGTACCCTTGACATCTACGAGCAGTACTTC.

The genes are TRBV2 and TRBJ2-7; 8 bases are shared with TRBD2. CDR1 is SNHLY and CDR2 is FYNNEI in the germline V gene. The V and J ends lost 5 bases and 4 bases, in that order; junction bases with no gene match: 7. The CDR3 runs 14 residues. This chain's CDR3 is CASSSERGRYEQYF. The CDR3 nucleotides are TGTGCCAGCAGTTCCGAGCGGGGGAGGTACGAGCAGTACTTC. Full variable domain (remainder filled in from reference TRBV2 and TRBJ2-7): EPEVTQTPSHQVTQMGQEVILRCVPISNHLYFYWYRQILGQKVEFLVSFYNNEISEKSEIFDDQFSVERPDGSNFTLKIRSTKLEDSAMYFCASSSERGRYEQYFGPGTRLTVT.

In DNA form, the CDR3 reads TGCGCCAGCAGCTTGGGGGACAGGGGAGAAAAACTGTTTTTT. Protein: CASSLGDRGEKLFF. V is TRBV5-1 and J is TRBJ1-4; 10 bases line up with TRBD1. This CDR3 region has 14 residues. Germline V gene lookup returns CDR1 SGHRS and CDR2 YFSETQ. V was clipped by 0 bases and J by 8 bases; unmatched bases: 1.

V is TRBV6-5 and J is TRBJ2-1; 7 nucleotides line up with TRBD2. The length of the CDR3 is 13 residues. Per germline, CDR1 MNHEY and CDR2 SVGAGI. The V segment lost 7 bases and the J segment 16 bases; nucleotides outside the gene matches: 16. The CDR3 DNA is TGTGCCAGCAATACGCCCGGGGGGAGAGAGAATTTCTTC. Translated, it gives CASNTPGGRENFF.

For this clone: The same CDR3 arises from other DNA sequences in this sample as well. The chain couples TRBV18 to TRBJ1-2; 7 bases agree with TRBD1. The CDR3 length is 13 residues. Trimming took 2 bases from V and 3 from J; bases not matched to a gene: 0. Looked up from germline, CDR1 is KGHSH and CDR2 is LQKENI. The CDR3 spells CASSPGQDYGYTF. The CDR3 nucleotides are TGTGCCAGCTCACCAGGACAGGACTATGGCTACACCTTC.

This clone was counted at least ten times. The CDR3 nucleotides read TGTGCCACCAGCAGAGCAGACGGTCTCAATCAGCCCCAGCATTTT. It specifies CATSRADGLNQPQHF. The chain has TRBV15 and TRBJ1-5; D remains unclear. The CDR3 is made up of 15 amino acids. V was cut by 1 base and J by 3 bases, with 10 bases left in between. Germline CDR1 and CDR2: LNHNV and YYDKDF (reference sequence).

The chain is built from TRBV7-2 and TRBJ2-5; the D gene is possibly TRBD1 (6 bases). V was shortened by 5 bases and J by 5 bases, with 15 bases between the two germline ends. The CDR3 runs to 14 residues. Per the germline V gene, CDR1 is SGHTA and CDR2 is FQGNSA. CDR3 DNA: TGTGCCAGCAGCCCAGGGGTAGTGAGGGAGACCCAGTACTTC. Protein product: CASSPGVVRETQYF.

This chain links TRBV27 with TRBJ2-3; 11 positions match TRBD2. Losses at the gene ends were 6 bases for V and 8 bases for J; bases not matched to a gene: 10. Per the germline V gene, CDR1 is MNHEY and CDR2 is SMNVEV (reference sequence). CDR3 length equals 15 residues. The CDR3 spells CASREVAGGRGTQYF. The CDR3 coding sequence is TGTGCCAGCAGGGAGGTAGCGGGGGGGCGGGGTACGCAGTATTTT.

The chain employs TRBV7-2 and TRBJ1-1; perhaps TRBD1 as D (6 bases). Germline V gene sequence: CDR1 SGHTA, CDR2 FQGNSA. Between the trimmed V and J ends, which lost 1 base and 6 bases, there was a span of 9 bases. The CDR3 consists of 13 residues. The CDR3 nucleotides are TGTGCCAGCAGCTTAGTACGGACAGCTGAAGCTTTCTTT. It yields the protein CASSLVRTAEAFF.

The gene calls are TRBV11-2 and TRBJ2-1, with a tentative D call TRBD1 (6 bases). V gave up 5 bases and J gave up 3 bases, with 14 bases separating them. Looked up from germline, CDR1 is SGHAT and CDR2 is FQNNGV. This CDR3 region has 15 residues. The CDR3 loop reads CASSENLRGYNEQFF. The CDR3 coding sequence is TGTGCCAGCAGCGAAAACCTCAGGGGCTACAATGAGCAGTTCTTC.

The chain links TRBV6-6 to TRBJ2-5; 8 nucleotides agree with TRBD2. The CDR3 is made up of 15 amino acids. V shed 5 bases, J shed 7 bases, and the junction held 12 bases outside the gene matches. Germline lookup yields CDR1 MNHNY and CDR2 SVGAGI (reference sequence). The CDR3 nucleotides are TGTGCCAGCAGTCCAGTAGCGGGACCCTTTGGGACCCAGTACTTC. As protein: CASSPVAGPFGTQYF.